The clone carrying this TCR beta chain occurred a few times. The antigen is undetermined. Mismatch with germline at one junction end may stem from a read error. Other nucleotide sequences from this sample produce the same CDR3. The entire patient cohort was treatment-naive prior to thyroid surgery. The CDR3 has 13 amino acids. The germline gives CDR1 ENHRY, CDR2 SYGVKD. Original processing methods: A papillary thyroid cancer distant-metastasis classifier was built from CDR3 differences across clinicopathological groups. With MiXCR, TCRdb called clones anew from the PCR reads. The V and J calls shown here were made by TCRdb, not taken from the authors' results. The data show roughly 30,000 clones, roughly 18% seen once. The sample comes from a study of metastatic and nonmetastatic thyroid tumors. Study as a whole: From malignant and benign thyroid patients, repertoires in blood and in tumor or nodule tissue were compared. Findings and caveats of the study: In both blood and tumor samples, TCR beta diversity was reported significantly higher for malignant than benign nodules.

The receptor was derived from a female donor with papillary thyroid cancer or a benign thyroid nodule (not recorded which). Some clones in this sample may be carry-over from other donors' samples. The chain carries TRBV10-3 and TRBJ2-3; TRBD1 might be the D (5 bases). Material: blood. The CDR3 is CAITGQTTDAQYF. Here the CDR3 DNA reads TGTGCCATAACCGGACAAACTACAGATGCGCAGTATTTT.